Listed below are T cell receptor beta chains from one sample, sequenced in a study of cytomegalovirus exposure and HLA in healthy donors. The method was immunoSEQ multiplex PCR; TCRdb's version includes in-frame clones alone and lacks a portion of them. The sample features 25,000 to 30,000 clones, with 0.71% in its top ten. The specimen was PBMCs. These receptors came from a man younger than 40 in good health and CMV-seronegative. CDR3s include the opening cysteine and the closing phenylalanine or tryptophan. Each record gives: CDR3 length, J gene, V gene, D gene, CDR3 DNA, CDR3 protein. A D gene is named only where the DNA matches it firmly.

15 | TRBJ1-1 | TRBV5-1 | TRBD1 | TGCGCCAGCAGCTTGCTCCCCGACAGGGGCTCTGAAGCTTTCTTT | CASSLLPDRGSEAFF
16 | TRBJ2-7 | TRBV9 | TRBD2 | TGTGCCAGCAGCGTAGCTCTGCTAGCGGGCTTCTACGAGCAGTACTTC | CASSVALLAGFYEQYF
11 | TRBJ2-7 | TRBV7-2 | - | TGTGCCAGCACTAACTCCTACGAGCAGTACTTC | CASTNSYEQYF
16 | TRBJ2-4 | TRBV18 | - | TGTGCCAGCTCACCGAGTGGAGGGATAGCCAAAAACATTCAGTACTTC | CASSPSGGIAKNIQYF
13 | TRBJ2-1 | TRBV5-6 | - | TGTGCCAGCAGCCCCAGGAGGGACGCTGAGCAGTTCTTC | CASSPRRDAEQFF
15 | TRBJ1-2 | TRBV11-2 | - | TGTGCCAGCAGCTTAAATCAGGGATTGGGCTATGGCTACACCTTC | CASSLNQGLGYGYTF
17 | TRBJ1-1 | TRBV5-4 | TRBD1 | TGTGCCAGCAGCGTCGGGACAGCTATCCTCATGAACACTGAAGCTTTCTTT | CASSVGTAILMNTEAFF
15 | TRBJ1-2 | TRBV9 | - | TGTGCCAGCAGCGGTCCCCCGCCCCGCGGTCTTGGCTACACCTTC | CASSGPPPRGLGYTF
14 | TRBJ2-7 | TRBV6-5 | TRBD2 | TGTGCCAGCCGGGGGGGTGTTCTCTCCTACGAGCAGTACTTC | CASRGGVLSYEQYF
15 | TRBJ2-7 | TRBV7-2 | - | TGTGCCAGCAGCTTAGAGTTTCGGGCGGGCTACGAGCAGTACTTC | CASSLEFRAGYEQYF
15 | TRBJ1-5 | TRBV27 | - | TGTGCCAGCAGTTTATGGTCGACAGCAAATCAGCCCCAGCATTTT | CASSLWSTANQPQHF
13 | TRBJ2-3 | TRBV7-9 | - | TGTGCCAGCAGCTCCTACAGAACAGATACGCAGTATTTT | CASSSYRTDTQYF
14 | TRBJ2-3 | TRBV7-2 | - | TGTGCCAGCAGCTTACTAGCCCGCGCAGATACGCAGTATTTT | CASSLLARADTQYF
16 | TRBJ2-7 | TRBV14 | TRBD1 | TGTGCCAGCAGCCAAGGGACAGGGGGTTACTCCTACGAGCAGTACTTC | CASSQGTGGYSYEQYF
14 | TRBJ1-6 | TRBV6-6 | - | TGTGCCAGCAGCCCAGGGACCTATAATTCACCCCTCCACTTT | CASSPGTYNSPLHF
14 | TRBJ1-1 | TRBV5-1 | TRBD1 | TGCGCCAGCAGGTATGACAGGGCCTTCACTGAAGCTTTCTTT | CASRYDRAFTEAFF
14 | TRBJ1-1 | TRBV19 | - | TGTGCCAGTAGAGTCGGGGAAAGGAACACTGAAGCTTTCTTT | CASRVGERNTEAFF
14 | TRBJ2-7 | TRBV19 | - | TGTGCCAGTAGTATCGACAGCGAGACCTACGAGCAGTACTTC | CASSIDSETYEQYF
13 | TRBJ2-7 | TRBV7-6 | - | TGTGCCAGCAGCTTCGACAGGACCTACGAGCAGTACTTC | CASSFDRTYEQYF
15 | TRBJ2-7 | TRBV27 | - | TGTGCCAGCAGGGGAATGGCGGGGCCTTCCTACGAGCAGTACTTC | CASRGMAGPSYEQYF
14 | TRBJ2-7 | TRBV5-6 | - | TGTGCCAGCAGCTTGGAATACGGGAGCTACGAGCAGTACTTC | CASSLEYGSYEQYF
15 | TRBJ2-3 | TRBV11-3 | - | TGTGCCAGCAGCTTACTGCTTAGGGGGACAGATACGCAGTATTTT | CASSLLLRGTDTQYF
14 | TRBJ1-3 | TRBV6-5 | - | TGTGCCAACAGTTTTGGAGCGGCTGGAAACACCATATATTTT | CANSFGAAGNTIYF
14 | TRBJ1-1 | TRBV15 | - | TGTGCCACCAGCGCGCCAAACTTGAACACTGAAGCTTTCTTT | CATSAPNLNTEAFF
15 | TRBJ2-5 | TRBV6-5 | - | TGTGCCAGCAGATTCTTGGGGACACAGCAAGAGACCCAGTACTTC | CASRFLGTQQETQYF
15 | TRBJ1-3 | TRBV7-9 | TRBD1 | TGTGCCAGCAGCTCGCCGACAGGGTTAAGAAACACCATATATTTT | CASSSPTGLRNTIYF
18 | TRBJ1-1 | TRBV6-4 | - | TGTGCCAGCAGTGACCCGAACGGGATAGACCCGAGGGGGACTGAAGCTTTCTTT | CASSDPNGIDPRGTEAFF
15 | TRBJ2-7 | TRBV7-2 | TRBD1 | TGTGCCAGCAGCTTATTTCATACAGGGGGAGAGGGACAGTACTTC | CASSLFHTGGEGQYF
13 | TRBJ1-5 | TRBV6-5 | - | TGTGCCAGCAGCGAAATTCGAGGTCAGCCCCAGCATTTT | CASSEIRGQPQHF
13 | TRBJ1-5 | TRBV5-1 | - | TGCGCCAGCAGCTTATATAGCAATCAGCCCCAGCATTTT | CASSLYSNQPQHF
15 | TRBJ2-1 | TRBV11-3 | TRBD1 | TGTGCCAGCAGCCCAAGGACAGGATTTTACAATGAGCAGTTCTTC | CASSPRTGFYNEQFF
15 | TRBJ2-2 | TRBV7-9 | TRBD1 | TGTGCCAGCAGCTTGGGACAGGGGAAGACGGGGGAGCTGTTTTTT | CASSLGQGKTGELFF
15 | TRBJ1-3 | TRBV6-1 | - | TGTGCCAGCAGTGTACAGGCAACCTCTGGAAACACCATATATTTT | CASSVQATSGNTIYF
15 | TRBJ2-5 | TRBV19 | - | TGTGCCAGTCAAGACAGCACCCGATCCCAAGAGACCCAGTACTTC | CASQDSTRSQETQYF
15 | TRBJ1-5 | TRBV5-1 | - | TGCGCCAGCAGTGAGGGCGGGGTAAGCAATCAGCCCCAGCATTTT | CASSEGGVSNQPQHF
13 | TRBJ2-1 | TRBV6-7 | - | TGTGCCAGCAGGCGGGACCGATACAATGAGCAGTTCTTC | CASRRDRYNEQFF
11 | TRBJ2-1 | TRBV29-1 | - | TGCAGCGTTGATAATGACAATGGGCAGTTCTTC | CSVDNDNGQFF
13 | TRBJ2-3 | TRBV12-5 | - | TGTGCTAGTGGTTTGCAAGTTGGCGATACGCAGTATTTT | CASGLQVGDTQYF
11 | TRBJ2-7 | TRBV18 | - | TGTGCCAGCTCACCTACCTACGAGCAGTACTTC | CASSPTYEQYF
15 | TRBJ1-2 | TRBV6-5 | - | TGTGCCAGCAGTTACATTACCCAGGGTAACTATGGCTACACCTTC | CASSYITQGNYGYTF
16 | TRBJ2-7 | TRBV28 | TRBD2 | TGTGCCAGCAGCCCGGGGGGGAGTAGGAGCTCCTACGAGCAGTACTTC | CASSPGGSRSSYEQYF
13 | TRBJ1-1 | TRBV19 | - | TGTGCCAGTAGTACGGGGGGGAACACTGAAGCTTTCTTT | CASSTGGNTEAFF
15 | TRBJ1-1 | TRBV5-1 | - | TGCGCCAGCAGCTCAACCAGGGGTATGGTTCCTGAAGCTTTCTTT | CASSSTRGMVPEAFF
17 | TRBJ1-5 | TRBV13 | TRBD1 | TGTGCCAGCAGCTTAGGCCGGACAGGGGGAAGCAATCAGCCCCAGCATTTT | CASSLGRTGGSNQPQHF
11 | TRBJ1-1 | TRBV19 | TRBD1 | TGTGCCAGTAGTCCCGGGGACAGGGCAACCTTT | CASSPGDRATF
11 | TRBJ2-5 | TRBV29-1 | TRBD2 | TGCAGCGCGGGGGAGGGAGAGACCCAGTACTTC | CSAGEGETQYF
17 | TRBJ2-2 | TRBV30 | - | TGTGCCTGTGATACATGGATAGGAGACGTCGACACCGGGGAGCTGTTTTTT | CACDTWIGDVDTGELFF
12 | TRBJ1-1 | TRBV7-9 | - | TGTGCCAGCAGCCTGCGACAGTTTGAAGCTTTCTTT | CASSLRQFEAFF
15 | TRBJ2-5 | TRBV7-3 | TRBD2 | TGTGCCAGCAGCTCCGGGGGGAGCGGACAAGAGACCCAGTACTTC | CASSSGGSGQETQYF
14 | TRBJ2-1 | TRBV11-2 | - | TGTGCCAGCAGCCCACTCTTCTCCTACAATGAGCAGTTCTTC | CASSPLFSYNEQFF
15 | TRBJ2-7 | TRBV4-2 | TRBD2 | TGTGCCAGCAGCCAGTCGGCGGGGGGACGTAGCGAGCAGTACTTC | CASSQSAGGRSEQYF